The 9 T cell receptor beta chains presented below share a single source sample, sequenced in a study of blood T cell repertoires in COVID-19. The method was immunoSEQ multiplex PCR; TCRdb's version includes in-frame clones alone and lacks a portion of them. This table holds tens of thousands of clones, roughly 86% found once. The sequenced sample was peripheral blood. Receptors were obtained from a woman in her fifties or sixties with acute or convalescent COVID-19.

V and J are TRBV5-8 and TRBJ2-1; D unresolved. This CDR3 is built from 14 residues. With 0 bases removed from V and 8 bases from J, the gap between germline ends came to 12 bases. CDR1 and CDR2 from the germline V gene are SGHTS and YDEGEE. The CDR3 region is CASSLGGGFYEQFF. In nucleotides, the CDR3 is TGTGCCAGCAGCTTGGGAGGTGGCTTTTATGAGCAGTTCTTC.

The V and J genes are TRBV19 and TRBJ2-6; tentatively, D is TRBD2 (6 bases). The V and J ends lost 4 bases and 2 bases respectively, with 6 bases between them. The V gene's germline CDR1 is LNHDA and CDR2 SQIVND (reference sequence). CDR3 length equals 14 residues. In DNA form, the CDR3 reads TGTGCCAGTAGTACTAGCGCTGGGGCCAACGTCCTGACTTTC. Its protein product is CASSTSAGANVLTF.

This clone was seen a single time. V is TRBV5-1 and J is TRBJ1-1; TRBD1 matches at 8 bases. The germline V gene encodes CDR1 SGHRS and CDR2 YFSETQ. J gave up 4 bases and V 6 bases, and 11 bases lay outside the gene matches. CDR3 length: 15 residues. This CDR3 is CASKKALTGGTEAFF. The DNA for the CDR3 is TGCGCCAGCAAGAAGGCCCTAACAGGGGGCACTGAAGCTTTCTTT.

V is TRBV19 and J is TRBJ2-6, with 7 bases aligning to TRBD1. Germline values: CDR1 LNHDA, CDR2 SQIVND (reference sequence). The CDR3 covers 16 residues. With 5 bases clipped from V and 1 base from J, the junction kept 5 bases outside the gene matches. This CDR3 reads CASSLATGSGANVLTF. The CDR3 DNA is TGTGCCAGTAGTCTGGCGACAGGGTCTGGGGCCAACGTCCTGACTTTC.

This chain connects TRBV5-6 to TRBJ2-1, with TRBD1 identical over 8 bases. From germline, CDR1 is SGHDT and CDR2 YYEEEE. The CDR3 is made up of 13 amino acids. Trimming at V came to 4 bases and at J to 13 bases, leaving 10 bases not matched to a gene. CDR3 DNA: TGTGCCAGCAGCCAGCCGGGCGGGACAGGACAGTTCTTC. It translates to CASSQPGGTGQFF.

This clone was picked up a small number of times. The CDR3 region is CASSYSKEAGGPGELFF. DNA for the CDR3: TGTGCCAGCAGTTACTCGAAAGAAGCGGGGGGGCCCGGGGAGCTGTTTTTT. The chain joins TRBV6-2 or TRBV6-3 to TRBJ2-2; 10 bases line up with TRBD2. CDR1 and CDR2 (germline): MNHEY, SVGEGT. After removal of 0 bases from V and 6 bases from J, the junction contained 7 bases not matched to a gene. The CDR3 has 17 residues.

The chain couples TRBV7-2 to TRBJ1-1, with D possibly being TRBD1 (5 bases). The CDR3 totals 16 residues. Germline lookup yields CDR1 SGHTA and CDR2 FQGNSA. V shed 5 bases and J shed 4 bases, with 20 bases lying between them. CDR3 residues: CASSQGLRRGGTEAFF. In DNA form, the CDR3 reads TGTGCCAGCAGCCAAGGACTGAGGCGGGGGGGCACTGAAGCTTTCTTT.

Here the CDR3 DNA reads TGTGCCAGCAGTTTAGTATCAGGGGGGTTTGATGGCTACACCTTC. Translation: CASSLVSGGFDGYTF. The rearrangement joins TRBV28 to TRBJ1-2; 7 nucleotides agree with TRBD1. The CDR3 runs 15 residues. Germline CDR1 and CDR2: MDHEN and SYDVKM. Trimming took 2 bases from V and 6 from J; bases not matched to a gene: 9.

This clone was seen just once. The rearrangement uses TRBV19 and TRBJ2-1; a possible D gene is TRBD2 (5 bases). V was pared by 3 bases and J by 5 bases, with 14 bases between. The V gene's germline CDR1 is LNHDA and CDR2 SQIVND (reference sequence). CDR3 length equals 15 residues. The CDR3: CASSIRLPGNNEQFF. CDR3 bases: TGTGCCAGTAGTATTCGGCTACCGGGGAACAATGAGCAGTTCTTC.